The clone carrying this TCR beta chain showed up just once. This record comes from a study of blood T cell repertoires in COVID-19. Study in general: The cDNA or gDNA used as material had been derived from T cells, B-cell-depleted T cells, or PBMCs.

The authors' processing: Amplification of reference gene primers was used by the study to estimate nucleated cell counts. Data came from immunoSEQ multiplex PCR; TCRdb stores just in-frame clones and leaves some out. That table gives V, J and clone size, and the DNA gave D and trimming. Of 200,000 to 300,000 clones detected, around four fifths appear once; the ten largest clones hold roughly 2%. The sequenced sample was peripheral blood. The receptor was isolated from a man aged 25-40 years who had recovered from COVID-19.

The CDR3 loop is CASSWRDEKLFF. The CDR3 nucleotides are TGTGCCAGCAGTTGGAGGGATGAAAAACTGTTTTTT. The gene calls are TRBV12-3 or TRBV12-4 and TRBJ1-4; unclear D gene. The V end lost 4 bases, the J end lost 6 bases, and 6 bases lay between the germline ends. This CDR3 is built from 12 residues.